This TCR beta chain was identified in a study of blood T cell repertoires in COVID-19. In the study overall: Material from acute and convalescent COVID-19 was sourced from the United States, Italy and Spain. Nucleic acid was either cDNA or gDNA, and it came from T cells, B-cell-depleted T cells, or PBMCs.

Germline CDR1 and CDR2: SEHNR and FQNEAQ (reference sequence). The CDR3 loop spans 14 amino acids. V gave up 5 bases and J gave up 5 bases; unmatched junction bases: 5. In the original workflow: Quantification of nucleated cells was approximated via reference gene primer amplification. Assay used: immunoSEQ multiplex PCR; TCRdb lists only in-frame clones, some missing. V and J calls and clone size are as listed in that table; D and trimming were resolved from the DNA. The repertoire consists of more than 250,000 clones, with over 75% occurring once and the leading ten covering 7.5% to 9%. V gene TRBV7-9 combines with J gene TRBJ1-5; TRBD1 aligns across 8 bases. The sample was peripheral blood. The sequence came from a human donor in a cohort sampled during active COVID-19. This CDR3 is CASSRTGYDQPQHF. DNA for the CDR3: TGTGCCAGCAGCCGGACAGGGTACGATCAGCCCCAGCATTTT.